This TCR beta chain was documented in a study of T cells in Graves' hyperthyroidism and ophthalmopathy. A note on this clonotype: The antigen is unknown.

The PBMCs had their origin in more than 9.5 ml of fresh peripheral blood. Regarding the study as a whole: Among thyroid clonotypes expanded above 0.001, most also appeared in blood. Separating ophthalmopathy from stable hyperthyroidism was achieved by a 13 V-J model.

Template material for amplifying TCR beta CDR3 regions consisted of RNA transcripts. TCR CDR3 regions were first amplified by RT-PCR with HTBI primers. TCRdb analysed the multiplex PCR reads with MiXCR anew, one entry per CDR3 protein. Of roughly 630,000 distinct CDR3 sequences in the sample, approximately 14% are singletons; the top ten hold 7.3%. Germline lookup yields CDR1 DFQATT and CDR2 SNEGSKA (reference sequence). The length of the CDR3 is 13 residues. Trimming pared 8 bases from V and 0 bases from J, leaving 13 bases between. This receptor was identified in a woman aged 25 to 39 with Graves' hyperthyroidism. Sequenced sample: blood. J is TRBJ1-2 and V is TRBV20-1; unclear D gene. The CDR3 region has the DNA TGCAGTACATCCGGAATGCCTAACTATGGCTACACCTTC. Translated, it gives CSTSGMPNYGYTF.